This T cell receptor (beta chain) stems from a study of T cells in Graves' hyperthyroidism and ophthalmopathy. Study-wide results and limits: Progression to ophthalmopathy was predicted a median of 6.5 months early. Most thyroid clonotypes that were expanded above 0.001 also turned up in blood.

RNA transcripts provided the source from which TCR beta CDR3 regions were amplified. TCR CDR3 underwent first-round RT-PCR with the HTBI primer set. Using its own MiXCR run on the multiplex PCR reads, TCRdb lists one record per CDR3 protein. The table lists about 480,000 distinct CDR3 sequences, roughly 14% of them singletons, with about a sixth in the top ten. This CDR3 has 13 residues. Trimming removed 8 bases at V and 2 bases at J, with 13 bases between. Germline loops: CDR1 SNHLY, CDR2 FYNNEI. This clonotype showed up many times. Its cognate antigen is unknown. This receptor was taken from a young woman with Graves' hyperthyroidism. The chain links TRBV2 to TRBJ2-7; possible D gene TRBD2, 5 bases. What was sequenced was blood. The CDR3 is CASRLRGTYEQYV. CDR3 DNA sequence: TGTGCCAGCCGTTTAAGAGGGACCTACGAGCAGTACGTC.